These 26 T cell receptor beta chains originate from one sample sequenced in a study of OX40 agonist ivuxolimab in advanced cancers. Repertoires were generated with immunoSEQ multiplex PCR, while TCRdb's copy carries only in-frame clones and drops some. The table includes 60,000 to 85,000 clones, 85% detected once. This material consisted of CD4+ or CD8+ T cells sorted from blood, taken in a trial of the OX40 agonist ivuxolimab. The receptor source for this set is an adult with an advanced solid tumor such as melanoma, head and neck, liver or kidney cancer.

The chain employs TRBV30 and TRBJ2-5, with D tentatively TRBD1 or TRBD2 (6 bases each). Germline V gene data show CDR1 as GTSNPN and CDR2 as SVGIG (reference sequence). The CDR3 has 12 amino acids. Trimming took off 4 bases at V and 2 bases at J, with 8 bases between the two ends. The CDR3 spells CAWKGGQETQYF. CDR3 sequence (DNA): TGTGCCTGGAAAGGGGGGCAAGAGACCCAGTACTTC.

The chain uses TRBV30 and TRBJ2-7; 10 nucleotides agree with TRBD1. This CDR3 comprises 13 residues. J lost 5 bases, V lost 7 bases, and 8 bases had no gene match. Germline CDR1 is GTSNPN and CDR2 is SVGIG (reference sequence). CDR3 sequence reads: CAYTRDRGHEQYF. CDR3 DNA: TGTGCCTACACCCGGGACAGGGGACACGAGCAGTACTTC.

V is TRBV7-2 and J is TRBJ2-2; D is ambiguous. The CDR3 contains 15 residues. Trimming shortened V by 0 bases and J by 1 base, and 6 bases separated the two germline ends. CDR1 and CDR2 from the germline V gene are SGHTA and FQGNSA. The CDR3 DNA reads as TGTGCCAGCAGCTTAGCTACGGGGAACACCGGGGAGCTGTTTTTT. Amino acid sequence: CASSLATGNTGELFF.

This chain uses TRBV18 with TRBJ2-3; TRBD1 agrees at 7 bases. Unmatched junction bases numbered 3, after V lost 5 bases and J lost 4 bases. The CDR3 contains 13 residues. The germline V gene encodes CDR1 KGHSH and CDR2 LQKENI. The CDR3 is CASSEGGPDTQYF. DNA for the CDR3: TGTGCCAGCTCAGAAGGGGGCCCAGATACGCAGTATTTT.

Here the CDR3 DNA reads TGTGCCAGCAGCTCCCCGGGAGGCACTGAAGCTTTCTTT. Protein: CASSSPGGTEAFF. V is TRBV28 and J is TRBJ1-1; D not certain. The CDR3 covers 13 residues. Germline CDR1 and CDR2: MDHEN and SYDVKM. V lost 6 bases, J lost 4 bases, and 12 bases lay in between.

The chain couples TRBV6-1 to TRBJ2-7; D might be TRBD2 (7 bases). The CDR3 totals 14 residues. Germline CDR1 reads MNHNS; CDR2 reads SASEGT. V was clipped by 7 bases and J by 5 bases, with 18 bases between them. Here the CDR3 reads CASIEGGDVNEQYF. The DNA for the CDR3 is TGTGCCAGCATCGAAGGGGGGGACGTCAACGAGCAGTACTTC.

The chain employs TRBV9 and TRBJ2-2; D is perhaps TRBD1 (6 bases). CDR1 is SGDLS, CDR2 YYNGEE, per germline. There are 16 residues in the CDR3. Trimming stripped 0 bases from V and 3 bases from J, with 12 bases between. CDR3 region: CASSVVPPGDTGELFF. The CDR3 DNA sequence: TGTGCCAGCAGCGTAGTCCCTCCAGGGGACACCGGGGAGCTGTTTTTT. The full variable domain, completed using reference TRBV9 and TRBJ2-2, is DSGVTQTPKHLITATGQRVTLRCSPRSGDLSVYWYQQSLDQGLQFLIQYYNGEERAKGNILERFSAQQFPDLHSELNLSSLELGDSALYFCASSVVPPGDTGELFFGEGSRLTVL.

This clone was seen just once. Mismatch with germline at one junction end may stem from a read error. V gene TRBV5-4 combines with J gene TRBJ1-2, with 7 bases matching TRBD1. Germline CDR1 is SGHNT and CDR2 is YYREEE (reference sequence). The CDR3 runs 13 residues. CDR3 residues: CASSFFGTDLLAF. CDR3 nucleotides: TGTGCCAGCAGCTTCTTCGGGACAGACCTTTTAGCCTTC.

CDR3 DNA sequence: TGTGCCAGTAGTATCCCCGGAGGCCGCAACACTGAAGCTTTCTTT. Translated, it gives CASSIPGGRNTEAFF. The gene calls are TRBV19 and TRBJ1-1, with unresolved D. CDR1 LNHDA and CDR2 SQIVND come from the germline V gene (reference sequence). The CDR3 totals 15 residues. The ends were cut back, 3 bases at V and 2 bases at J, with 13 bases in the middle.

The chain combines TRBV6-4 with TRBJ1-1; unclear D gene. V was cut by 10 bases and J by 5 bases, with 14 bases left in between. The germline CDR1 and CDR2 sequences are MRHNA and SNTAGT. The CDR3 extends over 12 amino acids. CDR3 sequence (DNA): TGTGCCACCCTCCCCCGGGCAACTGAAGCTTTCTTT. The encoded protein is CATLPRATEAFF.

The rearrangement joins TRBV18 to TRBJ1-1; 7 bases line up with TRBD1. This CDR3 spans 14 amino acids. Germline-derived CDR1 and CDR2 are KGHSH and LQKENI. The V segment lost 5 bases and the J segment 5 bases; nucleotides outside the gene matches: 8. CDR3 in amino acids: CASSVQTGRTEAFF. CDR3 coding DNA: TGTGCCAGCTCAGTCCAGACAGGGCGGACTGAAGCTTTCTTT.

The genes are TRBV25-1 and TRBJ2-5; 13 bases are a match to TRBD2. The CDR3 sequence is 14 residues long. The V and J ends lost 11 bases and 3 bases, in that order; junction bases with no gene match: 6. Looked up from germline, CDR1 is MGHDK and CDR2 is SYGVNS. The CDR3 is CAGTGTSGKETQYF. The CDR3 region has the DNA TGTGCCGGCACTGGGACTAGCGGGAAAGAGACCCAGTACTTC.

The chain carries TRBV18 and TRBJ2-1; D is unclear. Germline-derived CDR1 and CDR2 are KGHSH and LQKENI. This CDR3 contains 14 residues. Trimming took 0 bases from V and 6 from J, leaving 9 bases between them. The CDR3 spells CASSPPRGFNEQFF. The CDR3 nucleotides are TGTGCCAGCTCACCACCGAGAGGTTTCAATGAGCAGTTCTTC.

V and J are TRBV19 and TRBJ2-7; D not resolved. The CDR3 is made up of 13 amino acids. Trimming pared 8 bases from V and 0 bases from J, leaving 11 bases between. The germline gives CDR1 LNHDA, CDR2 SQIVND (reference sequence). CDR3 nucleotides: TGTGCCAGTGTACACCCGAGCTCCTACGAGCAGTACTTC. It translates to CASVHPSSYEQYF. Based on the CDR3 plus reference TRBV19 and TRBJ2-7, the full variable domain is DGGITQSPKYLFRKEGQNVTLSCEQNLNHDAMYWYRQDPGQGLRLIYYSQIVNDFQKGDIAEGYSVSREKKESFPLTVTSAQKNPTAFYLCASVHPSSYEQYFGPGTRLTVT.

The chain recombines TRBV5-1 with TRBJ1-2; D ambiguous. The germline V gene encodes CDR1 SGHRS and CDR2 YFSETQ. V was cut by 4 bases and J by 1 base, with 8 bases left in between. The CDR3 totals 13 residues. The CDR3 protein is CASSVTDNYGYTF. Here the CDR3 DNA reads TGCGCCAGCAGCGTGACCGATAACTATGGCTACACCTTC.

The gene calls are TRBV10-2 and TRBJ2-7; no definite D call. The V end lost 3 bases, the J end lost 2 bases, and 14 bases lay between the germline ends. The germline CDR1 and CDR2 sequences are WSHSY and SAAADI. There are 15 residues in the CDR3. The DNA for the CDR3 is TGCGCCAGCAGTGACCCGACCCGTACCGCCTACGAGCAGTACTTC. Its translation: CASSDPTRTAYEQYF.

The chain employs TRBV6-1 and TRBJ2-3, with 7 bases that match TRBD1. The germline V gene encodes CDR1 MNHNS and CDR2 SASEGT. This CDR3 has 14 amino acids. V gave up 8 bases and J gave up 3 bases; unmatched junction bases: 8. CDR3 residues: CASGRGLETDTQYF. The CDR3 DNA reads TGTGCCAGCGGCAGGGGGTTGGAGACAGATACGCAGTATTTT.

V usage is TRBV6-5 and J usage is TRBJ1-1, with D perhaps matching TRBD1 (5 bases). CDR1 and CDR2 from the germline V gene are MNHEY and SVGAGI. Trimming took 4 bases from V and 11 from J, leaving 14 bases between them. CDR3 length equals 12 residues. The CDR3 coding sequence is TGTGCCAGCAGTTCACGGGGGACCCGGGCTTTCTTT. Protein sequence: CASSSRGTRAFF.

The V call is TRBV16, the J call TRBJ2-7, with 7 nucleotides matching TRBD1. The CDR3 runs to 16 residues. CDR1 is KGHSY and CDR2 is FQNENV in the germline V gene. Germline trimming cut 4 bases from V and 0 bases from J; bases unmatched to any gene: 9. CDR3 coding DNA: TGTGCCAGCAGCCGCCCCTACAGGGGAAGCTCCTACGAGCAGTACTTC. This gives the protein CASSRPYRGSSYEQYF.

This chain uses TRBV2 with TRBJ1-2; 7 bases agree with TRBD1. CDR1 SNHLY and CDR2 FYNNEI come from the germline V gene. V trimming: 4 bases; J trimming: 4 bases; junction bases outside the gene matches: 6. The CDR3 is 14 amino acids. The CDR3 region has the DNA TGTGCCAGCAGTGGAGGAGGGACAGTCTATGGCTACACCTTC. This sequence encodes CASSGGGTVYGYTF.

The J gene is TRBJ2-3, the V gene TRBV30; tentatively, D is TRBD2 (6 bases). Germline V gives CDR1 GTSNPN, CDR2 SVGIG (reference sequence). CDR3 length: 13 amino acids. The ends were cut back, 8 bases at V and 1 base at J, with 13 bases in the middle. CDR3 in DNA: TGTGCCGCAGCCGAGCGGGGCACAGATACGCAGTATTTT. Protein sequence: CAAAERGTDTQYF. Supplemented by reference TRBV30 and TRBJ2-3, the full variable domain reads SQTIHQWPATLVQPVGSPLSLECTVEGTSNPNLYWYRQAAGRGLQLLFYSVGIGQISSEVPQNLSASRPQDRQFILSSKKLLLSDSGFYLCAAAERGTDTQYFGPGTRLTVL.

The chain uses TRBV19 and TRBJ2-3, with a tentative D call TRBD2 (6 bases). Germline loops: CDR1 LNHDA, CDR2 SQIVND (reference sequence). V gave up 3 bases and J gave up 1 base, with 11 bases separating them. CDR3 size: 15 residues. Written as DNA, the CDR3 is TGTGCCAGTAGTATCGGGGGAATGGGCACAGATACGCAGTATTTT. Translated, it gives CASSIGGMGTDTQYF. The whole variable domain, filled in from reference TRBV19 and TRBJ2-3, reads DGGITQSPKYLFRKEGQNVTLSCEQNLNHDAMYWYRQDPGQGLRLIYYSQIVNDFQKGDIAEGYSVSREKKESFPLTVTSAQKNPTAFYLCASSIGGMGTDTQYFGPGTRLTVL.

V and J are TRBV7-7 and TRBJ1-4; D gene ambiguous. V lost 0 bases to trimming and J lost 7 bases, with 6 bases between them. The CDR3 consists of 13 residues. The V gene's germline CDR1 is SSHAT and CDR2 FNYEAQ (reference sequence). CDR3 DNA: TGTGCCAGCAGCTTAGCGATAAGTGAAAAACTGTTTTTT. Residues: CASSLAISEKLFF.

The chain joins TRBV30 to TRBJ2-5, with D perhaps matching TRBD2 (5 bases). The ends were cut back, 3 bases at V and 3 bases at J, with 11 bases in the middle. Germline V gives CDR1 GTSNPN, CDR2 SVGIG (reference sequence). This CDR3 is built from 13 residues. CDR3 nucleotides: TGTGCCTGGAGCCCTCCTAGCAAAGAGACCCAGTACTTC. The encoded protein is CAWSPPSKETQYF.

The rearrangement joins TRBV30 to TRBJ2-6, with 8 bases lining up with TRBD1. CDR1 and CDR2 (germline): GTSNPN, SVGIG (reference sequence). The V segment lost 7 bases and the J segment 3 bases; nucleotides outside the gene matches: 2. The CDR3 is 13 residues long. In nucleotides, the CDR3 is TGTGCCTACGACAGGGGTGGGGCCAACGTCCTGACTTTC. Protein sequence: CAYDRGGANVLTF.

The chain has TRBV28 and TRBJ2-2; D gene uncertain. The CDR3 has 13 amino acids. CDR1 and CDR2 (germline): MDHEN, SYDVKM. V shed 6 bases and J shed 5 bases, with 10 bases lying between them. CDR3: CASRPQATGELFF. The CDR3 DNA is TGTGCCAGCAGACCACAAGCAACCGGGGAGCTGTTTTTT.